This T cell receptor (beta chain) comes out of a study of blood T cell repertoires in COVID-19. Clones were sequenced by immunoSEQ multiplex PCR, and TCRdb holds only the in-frame ones, with some missing. In the table there are tens of thousands of clones, roughly four fifths of which are singletons. This clone was counted a single time. The germline V gene has CDR1 MGHRA and CDR2 YSYEKL. With V trimmed by 4 bases and J by 2 bases, 8 bases remained unmatched. The CDR3 runs 16 residues. The TCR comes from a man aged 55 to 70 with COVID-19, enrolled during active disease. The chain links TRBV4-1 to TRBJ2-1; 7 bases fit TRBD2. Sequencing input: peripheral blood. The CDR3 DNA reads TGCGCCAGCAGCCTAACTAGCGTTTTACCCTACAATGAGCAGTTCTTC. Protein: CASSLTSVLPYNEQFF.